The 6 T cell receptor beta chains listed next were all sequenced from one sample in a study of cytotoxic CD8 clonotypes in ibrutinib-treated CLL. Clones were sequenced by immunoSEQ multiplex PCR, and TCRdb holds only the in-frame ones, with some missing. The sample lists about 300,000 clones; roughly 76% were seen once. This specimen consisted of PBMCs, obtained at disease progression, from a patient treated with ibrutinib. These receptors were taken from a human donor with chronic lymphocytic leukemia.

The rearrangement joins TRBV5-1 to TRBJ1-5, with TRBD1 matching 11 bases. The V and J ends lost 4 bases and 5 bases, in that order; junction bases with no gene match: 5. CDR3 size: 15 residues. Germline CDR1 SGHRS, CDR2 YFSETQ. CDR3 sequence (DNA): TGCGCCAGCAGCCCCCGGACAGGGGGCGATCAGCCCCAGCATTTT. Protein product: CASSPRTGGDQPQHF.

The rearrangement joins TRBV13 to TRBJ1-4, with TRBD1 identical over 9 bases. Looked up from germline, CDR1 is PRHDT and CDR2 is FYEKMQ (reference sequence). The trim removed 3 bases at V and 6 bases at J, leaving 2 bases unmatched. The CDR3 is made up of 14 amino acids. The CDR3 sequence: CASSLGTGYEKLFF. The CDR3 coding sequence is TGTGCCAGCAGCTTGGGGACAGGGTATGAAAAACTGTTTTTT.

The rearrangement links TRBV30 to TRBJ1-1; TRBD1 matches 7 bases. Germline V gene sequence: CDR1 GTSNPN, CDR2 SVGIG (reference sequence). Germline trimming cut 0 bases from V and 3 bases from J; bases unmatched to any gene: 25. The CDR3 is 21 residues long. The CDR3: CAWSVQGRSVTPKSRYTEAFF. DNA of the CDR3: TGTGCCTGGAGTGTACAGGGGAGATCGGTTACCCCTAAATCGCGGTACACTGAAGCTTTCTTT.

V is TRBV29-1 and J is TRBJ1-1; D remains unclear. This CDR3 region has 13 residues. Deletions cut 7 bases from V and 1 base from J, with 13 bases between. Germline V gene data show CDR1 as SQVTM and CDR2 as ANQGSEA. The CDR3: CSANLPWNTEAFF. CDR3 nucleotide sequence: TGCAGCGCCAACTTGCCGTGGAACACTGAAGCTTTCTTT.

Written as DNA, the CDR3 is TGTGCCAGCAGCGCGGGACAGGGGGCGCCCCTCAACGAGCAGTACTTC. It is translated as CASSAGQGAPLNEQYF. This chain connects TRBV7-8 to TRBJ2-7; 12 bases map to TRBD1. CDR1 SGHVS and CDR2 FQNEAQ come from the germline V gene. The CDR3 covers 16 residues. V lost 5 bases and J lost 5; bases outside the gene matches: 10. Full variable domain (remainder filled in from reference TRBV7-8 and TRBJ2-7): GAGVSQSPRYKVAKRGQDVALRCDPISGHVSLFWYQQALGQGPEFLTYFQNEAQLDKSGLPSDRFFAERPEGSVSTLKIQRTQQEDSAVYLCASSAGQGAPLNEQYFGPGTRLTVT.

In its sample, this clone was seen once. The chain has TRBV6-6 and TRBJ2-5, with TRBD2 identical over 11 bases. V shed 3 bases and J 1 base; nucleotides not matched to a gene: 4. Germline V gene lookup returns CDR1 MNHNY and CDR2 SVGAGI (reference sequence). The CDR3 has 16 amino acids. CDR3 loop: CASSYFSGGAQETQYF. As DNA, the CDR3 is TGTGCCAGCAGTTATTTTAGCGGGGGGGCCCAAGAGACCCAGTACTTC.